The 11 T cell receptor beta chains below were found in one sample sequenced in a study of T cell repertoires in cytomegalovirus infection. TCRdb processed the reads anew with MiXCR; each CDR3 protein has one entry. The profile shows about 920,000 distinct CDR3 sequences, around a third of them singletons. These TCRs are of unknown antigen specificity. This material consisted of cultured CD8+ T cells from PBMCs, taken from culture after CMV antigen stimulation. These receptors originate from a human donor in good health (CMV status not recorded). Some clones in this sample may be carry-over from other donors' samples.

The V and J genes are TRBV6-2 or TRBV6-3 and TRBJ2-1, with 10 bases lining up with TRBD2. This CDR3 is 16 amino acids long. V shed 3 bases and J 3 bases; nucleotides not matched to a gene: 5. Germline-derived CDR1 and CDR2 are MNHEY and SVGEGT. CDR3 protein: CASSYPSGGDYNEQFF. The CDR3 DNA reads as TGTGCCAGCAGTTATCCGAGCGGGGGGGACTACAATGAGCAGTTCTTC.

The chain links TRBV5-4 to TRBJ2-7; 7 nucleotides align to TRBD1. V lost 4 bases and J lost 3; bases outside the gene matches: 13. The CDR3 is 16 residues long. The germline V gene encodes CDR1 SGHNT and CDR2 YYREEE (reference sequence). CDR3 nucleotide sequence: TGTGCCAGCAGCCCTGAAGCAGGGGGATTATTCTACGAGCAGTACTTC. Protein product: CASSPEAGGLFYEQYF.

The chain is built from TRBV7-9 and TRBJ2-7; 8 nucleotides match TRBD2. With 6 bases clipped from V and 7 bases from J, the junction kept 20 bases outside the gene matches. The CDR3 totals 17 residues. Germline values: CDR1 SEHNR, CDR2 FQNEAQ (reference sequence). The CDR3 reads CASRQTMGGGTPGEQYF. The CDR3 DNA follows: TGTGCCAGCAGGCAGACGATGGGCGGGGGGACCCCCGGAGAGCAGTACTTC.

The chain has TRBV7-9 and TRBJ2-2; D uncertain. V was pared by 9 bases and J by 0 bases, with 11 bases between. CDR1 is SEHNR, CDR2 FQNEAQ, per germline (reference sequence). The CDR3 sequence is 14 residues long. The CDR3 reads CASGEYANTGELFF. The CDR3 coding sequence is TGTGCCAGTGGTGAATACGCGAACACCGGGGAGCTGTTTTTT.

The rearrangement links TRBV19 to TRBJ1-1, with 10 bases matching TRBD1. The germline V gene has CDR1 LNHDA and CDR2 SQIVND (reference sequence). The V and J ends lost 3 bases and 0 bases, in that order; junction bases with no gene match: 1. CDR3 length equals 15 residues. The CDR3 DNA is TGTGCCAGTAGTATGACAGGGGGCGTGAACACTGAAGCTTTCTTT. This codes for CASSMTGGVNTEAFF.

This clonotype showed up just a few times. This chain uses TRBV19 with TRBJ1-5; 7 positions match TRBD1. Unmatched junction bases numbered 3, after V lost 2 bases and J lost 5 bases. This CDR3 is built from 14 residues. The V gene's germline CDR1 is LNHDA and CDR2 SQIVND (reference sequence). The CDR3 region is CASSIPTGHQPQHF. CDR3 sequence (DNA): TGTGCCAGTAGTATACCGACAGGGCATCAGCCCCAGCATTTT.

The V call is TRBV24-1, the J call TRBJ1-2, with 9 bases matching TRBD1. The CDR3 runs 15 residues. The V gene end was trimmed by 3 bases and the J gene end by 7 bases; junction bases not matched to a gene: 8. Germline V CDR1 and CDR2: KGHDR, SFDVKD. The CDR3 loop reads CATSDTMDRGGGYTF. The CDR3, as DNA: TGTGCCACCAGTGATACCATGGACAGGGGAGGTGGCTACACCTTC.

This clonotype was found a few times. This rearrangement joins TRBV10-2 to TRBJ2-7, with D perhaps matching TRBD2 (7 bases). CDR1 and CDR2 from the germline V gene are WSHSY and SAAADI. V was trimmed by 8 bases and J by 1 base, leaving 9 bases between them. CDR3 length: 12 residues. CDR3 residues: CASGRGSYEQYF. CDR3 DNA sequence: TGCGCCAGCGGGAGGGGGTCCTACGAGCAGTACTTC.

This clonotype was counted at least ten times. The chain is built from TRBV7-9 and TRBJ1-1; D is undetermined. Germline loops: CDR1 SEHNR, CDR2 FQNEAQ (reference sequence). V dropped 5 bases and J dropped 1 base, with 23 bases sitting between them. The CDR3 runs 18 residues. The CDR3 here is CASSGLGGGFSGNTEAFF. The CDR3 coding sequence is TGTGCCAGCAGCGGTCTAGGAGGCGGGTTTTCAGGGAACACTGAAGCTTTCTTT.

Only a few counts were recorded for this clonotype. The chain employs TRBV7-9 and TRBJ1-2, with 10 bases matching TRBD1. V shed 6 bases, J shed 2 bases, and the junction held 6 bases outside the gene matches. The CDR3 runs to 15 residues. Germline V gene lookup returns CDR1 SEHNR and CDR2 FQNEAQ (reference sequence). The CDR3 nucleotides are TGTGCCAGCAGTACCGGGACAGGGGTGAACTATGGCTACACCTTC. Translation: CASSTGTGVNYGYTF. Filled out from reference TRBV7-9 and TRBJ1-2, the complete variable domain reads DTGVSQNPRHKITKRGQNVTFRCDPISEHNRLYWYRQTLGQGPEFLTYFQNEAQLEKSRLLSDRFSAERPKGSFSTLEIQRTEQGDSAMYLCASSTGTGVNYGYTFGSGTRLTVV.

J is TRBJ1-1 and V is TRBV6-2 or TRBV6-3, with D unclear. The CDR3 has 14 amino acids. Germline assignment: CDR1 MNHEY and CDR2 SVGEGT. V shed 4 bases and J shed 8 bases, with 17 bases lying between them. The CDR3 DNA follows: TGTGCCAGCAGTTCCTTAGGAATCGGGAGCGAAGCTTTCTTT. This translates into CASSSLGIGSEAFF.